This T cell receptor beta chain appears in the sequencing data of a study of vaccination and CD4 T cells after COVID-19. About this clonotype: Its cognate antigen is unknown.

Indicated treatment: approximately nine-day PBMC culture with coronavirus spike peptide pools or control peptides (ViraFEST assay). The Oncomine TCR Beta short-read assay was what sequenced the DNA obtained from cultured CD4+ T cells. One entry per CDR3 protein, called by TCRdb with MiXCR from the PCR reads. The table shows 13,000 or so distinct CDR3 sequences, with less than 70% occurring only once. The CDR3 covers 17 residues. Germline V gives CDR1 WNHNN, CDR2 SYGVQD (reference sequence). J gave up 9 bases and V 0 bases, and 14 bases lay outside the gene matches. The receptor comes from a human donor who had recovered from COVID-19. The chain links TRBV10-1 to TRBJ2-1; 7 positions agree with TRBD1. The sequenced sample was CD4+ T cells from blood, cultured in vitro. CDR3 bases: TGCGCCAGCAGTGAGTCTCCAACGACAGGGTATGAACGTGAGCAGTTCTTC. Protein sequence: CASSESPTTGYEREQFF.